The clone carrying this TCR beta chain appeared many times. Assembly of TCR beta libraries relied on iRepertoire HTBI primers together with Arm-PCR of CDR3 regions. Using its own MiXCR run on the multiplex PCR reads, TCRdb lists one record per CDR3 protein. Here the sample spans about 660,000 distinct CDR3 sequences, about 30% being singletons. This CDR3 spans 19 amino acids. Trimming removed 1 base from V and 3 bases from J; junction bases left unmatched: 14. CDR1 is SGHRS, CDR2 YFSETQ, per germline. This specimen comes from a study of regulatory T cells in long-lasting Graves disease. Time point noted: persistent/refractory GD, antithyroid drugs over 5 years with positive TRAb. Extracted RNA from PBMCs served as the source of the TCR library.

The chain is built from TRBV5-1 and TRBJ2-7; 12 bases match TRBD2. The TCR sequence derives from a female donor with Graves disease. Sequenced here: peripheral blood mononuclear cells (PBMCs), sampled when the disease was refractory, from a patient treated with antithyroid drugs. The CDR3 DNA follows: TGCGCCAGCAGCTTGAACAGACCAGGACTAGCGGGAATAGACTACGAGCAGTACTTC. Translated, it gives CASSLNRPGLAGIDYEQYF.